The 17 T cell receptor beta chains given below trace back to one sample, sequenced in a study of T cells in Graves' hyperthyroidism and ophthalmopathy. Amplification of TCR beta CDR3 regions used RNA as the template. The study used the HTBI primer set for a first-round RT-PCR of the TCR CDR3. One entry per CDR3 protein, called by TCRdb with MiXCR from the multiplex PCR reads. There are around 350,000 distinct CDR3 sequences in the sample; roughly a sixth occur only once, and approximately 35% lies in the top ten. Sequencing was performed on blood. The origin of the receptors is a woman in her thirties with Graves' hyperthyroidism that later progressed to Graves' ophthalmopathy.

This clonotype was detected a few times. V and J are TRBV28 and TRBJ2-3, with D unresolved. Germline V gene sequence: CDR1 MDHEN, CDR2 SYDVKM. This CDR3 has 13 amino acids. V lost 5 bases and J lost 4, with 10 bases in between. CDR3 in DNA: TGTGCCAGCAGTGGTATAGGGCCAGATACGCAGTATTTT. Translated: CASSGIGPDTQYF.

This clonotype was observed many times. The chain is built from TRBV25-1 and TRBJ2-7, with D maybe TRBD2 (5 bases). The V end lost 6 bases, the J end lost 7 bases, and 19 bases lay between the germline ends. Germline-derived CDR1 and CDR2 are MGHDK and SYGVNS. The CDR3 length is 14 residues. CDR3 protein: CASSAGPTSGEQYF. The CDR3 DNA follows: TGTGCCAGCAGCGCCGGACCGACGTCGGGGGAGCAGTACTTC.

This clonotype was picked up a small number of times. The chain recombines TRBV4-2 with TRBJ2-4; D gene uncertain. Trimming removed 1 base from V and 9 bases from J, with 10 bases in between. From germline, CDR1 is LGHNA and CDR2 YNFKEQ. This CDR3 comprises 13 residues. For the CDR3, the DNA is TGTGCCAGCAGCCAAGGTGAATCGGCCATTCAGTACTTC. Its translation: CASSQGESAIQYF.

The table lists this clonotype with many counts. The rearrangement uses TRBV20-1 and TRBJ2-5, with D unclear. Trimming removed 2 bases from V and 0 bases from J, with 13 bases in between. CDR3 length: 15 residues. From germline, CDR1 is DFQATT and CDR2 SNEGSKA (reference sequence). The CDR3 protein is CSARPLTEYQETQYF. In nucleotides, the CDR3 is TGCAGTGCTAGACCCCTAACGGAGTACCAAGAGACCCAGTACTTC.

J is TRBJ1-1 and V is TRBV4-1; 8 bases are a match to TRBD1. Losses at the gene ends were 1 base for V and 5 bases for J; bases not matched to a gene: 3. Germline lookup yields CDR1 MGHRA and CDR2 YSYEKL. CDR3 length: 14 amino acids. CDR3 coding DNA: TGCGCCAGCAGCCAAGTGCAGGGGGCAACTGAAGCTTTCTTT. Amino acids: CASSQVQGATEAFF.

This clonotype was seen at least ten times. The V and J genes are TRBV25-1 and TRBJ1-1; TRBD1 might be the D (5 bases). The CDR3 consists of 18 residues. Germline CDR1 MGHDK, CDR2 SYGVNS. V lost 3 bases, J lost 5 bases, and 25 bases lay in between. The CDR3 loop is CASSDSVPGRPRGTEAFF. The CDR3 DNA sequence: TGTGCCAGCAGTGACTCAGTCCCGGGACGCCCGCGGGGAACTGAAGCTTTCTTT.

The rearrangement joins TRBV12-3 or TRBV12-4 to TRBJ1-4, with TRBD1 matching over 7 bases. V lost 5 bases to trimming and J lost 5 bases; unmatched junction nucleotides: 8. The length of the CDR3 is 15 residues. The CDR3 coding sequence is TGTGCCAGCAGTGGACTGACAGGGTTGAATGAAAAACTGTTTTTT. Translating it yields CASSGLTGLNEKLFF.

The sample holds many counts of this clonotype. This sequence joins TRBV24-1 and TRBJ1-2, with D hard to call. The CDR3 is 14 amino acids. With 3 bases removed from V and 1 base from J, the gap between germline ends came to 8 bases. From germline, CDR1 is KGHDR and CDR2 SFDVKD. CDR3 DNA: TGTGCCACCAGTGATCTTGAGGTTAACTATGGCTACACCTTC. Translating it yields CATSDLEVNYGYTF.

This clonotype was found a few times. J is TRBJ2-1 and V is TRBV10-2, with D uncertain. CDR3 length: 17 residues. V was cut by 4 bases and J by 4 bases, with 20 bases left in between. Germline V gene lookup returns CDR1 WSHSY and CDR2 SAAADI. This CDR3 reads CASSAPQVGTPYNEQFF. For the CDR3, the DNA is TGCGCCAGCAGTGCCCCCCAGGTGGGAACCCCGTACAATGAGCAGTTCTTC.

In this sample, this clonotype turned up many times. The chain joins TRBV2 to TRBJ1-1, with D uncertain. This CDR3 contains 14 residues. Trimming took off 1 base at V and 1 base at J, with 7 bases between the two ends. Looked up from germline, CDR1 is SNHLY and CDR2 is FYNNEI. CDR3 sequence: CASSEGRWNTEAFF. In DNA, the CDR3 is TGTGCCAGCAGTGAAGGCCGGTGGAACACTGAAGCTTTCTTT.

This clonotype came up many times. The chain is built from TRBV7-2 and TRBJ2-5; D is uncertain. This CDR3 is built from 16 residues. V was shortened by 2 bases and J by 3 bases, with 16 bases between the two germline ends. CDR1 is SGHTA and CDR2 is FQGNSA in the germline V gene. The CDR3 here is CASSLFQSTAEETQYF. The CDR3 DNA is TGTGCCAGCAGCTTATTTCAGTCAACGGCTGAAGAGACCCAGTACTTC.

This clonotype was observed a few times. This chain joins TRBV6-2 or TRBV6-3 and TRBJ2-5, with D unresolved. The ends were cut back, 5 bases at V and 0 bases at J, with 16 bases in the middle. Germline-derived CDR1 and CDR2 are MNHEY and SVGEGT. The length of the CDR3 is 16 residues. Here the CDR3 DNA reads TGTGCCAGCAGTCCACGTCCATTCTCGTACCAAGAGACCCAGTACTTC. This encodes CASSPRPFSYQETQYF.

The genes are TRBV19 and TRBJ1-4; D uncertain. Trimming took off 6 bases at V and 4 bases at J, with 15 bases between the two ends. Looked up from germline, CDR1 is LNHDA and CDR2 is SQIVND (reference sequence). The CDR3 extends over 15 amino acids. This CDR3 reads CASRPREDGNEKLFF. The CDR3 DNA reads TGTGCCAGTAGACCGAGGGAGGATGGTAATGAAAAACTGTTTTTT. Full variable domain (missing parts from reference TRBV19 and TRBJ1-4): DGGITQSPKYLFRKEGQNVTLSCEQNLNHDAMYWYRQDPGQGLRLIYYSQIVNDFQKGDIAEGYSVSREKKESFPLTVTSAQKNPTAFYLCASRPREDGNEKLFFGSGTQLSVL.

V is TRBV6-5 and J is TRBJ2-3; 9 positions match TRBD2. CDR1 is MNHEY and CDR2 is SVGAGI in the germline V gene. J lost 0 bases, V lost 5 bases, and 6 bases had no gene match. This CDR3 contains 16 residues. Here the CDR3 reads CASSNLAGASTDTQYF. CDR3 DNA sequence: TGTGCCAGCAGTAACTTAGCGGGGGCTAGCACAGATACGCAGTATTTT.

The chain couples TRBV6-2 or TRBV6-3 to TRBJ1-1, with a weak D call TRBD1 (6 bases). Per germline, CDR1 MNHEY and CDR2 SVGEGT. CDR3 length: 14 amino acids. The V end lost 5 bases, the J end lost 5 bases, and 15 bases lay between the germline ends. The DNA for the CDR3 is TGTGCCAGCAGTGGGGGGGCCCGGCGGACTGAAGCTTTCTTT. Its protein is CASSGGARRTEAFF.

Ten or more counts support this clonotype. The genes are TRBV27 and TRBJ2-7, with D possibly being TRBD1 (5 bases). Germline assignment: CDR1 MNHEY and CDR2 SMNVEV (reference sequence). Trimming shortened V by 0 bases and J by 2 bases, and 14 bases separated the two germline ends. CDR3 length: 16 amino acids. The CDR3 loop is CASSLSAGNTPYEQYF. DNA of the CDR3: TGTGCCAGCAGTTTATCGGCAGGGAATACGCCCTACGAGCAGTACTTC.

This clonotype was recorded at least ten times. V usage is TRBV11-2 and J usage is TRBJ2-2; no clear D. The CDR3 totals 12 residues. Germline V gives CDR1 SGHAT, CDR2 FQNNGV. The V and J ends lost 6 bases and 4 bases respectively, with 6 bases between them. The CDR3 bases are TGTGCCAGCAGACCAACCACCGGGGAGCTGTTTTTT. This encodes CASRPTTGELFF.